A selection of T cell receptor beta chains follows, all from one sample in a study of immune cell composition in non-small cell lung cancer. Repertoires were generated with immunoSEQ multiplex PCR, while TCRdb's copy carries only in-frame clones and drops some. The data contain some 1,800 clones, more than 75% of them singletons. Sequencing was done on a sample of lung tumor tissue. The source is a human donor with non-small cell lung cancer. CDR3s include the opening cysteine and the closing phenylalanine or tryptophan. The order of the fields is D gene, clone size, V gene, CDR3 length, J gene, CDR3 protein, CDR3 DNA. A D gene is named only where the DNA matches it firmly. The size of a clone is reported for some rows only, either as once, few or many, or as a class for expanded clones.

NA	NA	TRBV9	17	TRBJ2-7	CASSVGARGFLDHEQYF	TGTGCCAGCAGCGTAGGGGCCCGGGGGTTCCTGGACCACGAGCAGTACTTC
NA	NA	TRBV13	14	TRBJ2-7	CASSLEEGGYEQYF	TGTGCCAGCAGCTTAGAGGAGGGAGGCTACGAGCAGTACTTC
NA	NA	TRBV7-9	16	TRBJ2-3	CASSLIGGGPKGTQYF	TGTGCCAGCAGCTTAATTGGGGGGGGGCCAAAGGGTACGCAGTATTTT
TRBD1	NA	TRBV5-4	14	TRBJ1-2	CASSSGQGGSGYTF	TGTGCCAGCAGCTCGGGACAGGGTGGCTCGGGCTACACCTTC
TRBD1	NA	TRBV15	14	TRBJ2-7	CATSRGQATYEQYF	TGTGCCACCAGCAGGGGACAGGCGACCTACGAGCAGTACTTC
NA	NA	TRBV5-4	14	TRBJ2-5	CASSIAGGIGTQYF	TGTGCCAGCAGCATCGCCGGGGGTATAGGGACCCAGTACTTC
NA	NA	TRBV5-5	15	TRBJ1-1	CASSARPGQNTEAFF	TGTGCCAGCAGCGCCCGGCCGGGACAGAACACTGAAGCTTTCTTT
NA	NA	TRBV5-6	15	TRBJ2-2	CASSLDGGYTGELFF	TGTGCCAGCAGCTTGGACGGGGGATACACCGGGGAGCTGTTTTTT
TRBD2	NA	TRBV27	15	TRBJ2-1	CASSSSGGSHNEQFF	TGTGCCAGCAGTTCGAGCGGGGGGTCACACAATGAGCAGTTCTTC
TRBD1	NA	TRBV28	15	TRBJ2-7	CASSSAGTGLNEQYF	TGTGCCAGCAGTTCCGCCGGGACAGGGTTGAACGAGCAGTACTTC
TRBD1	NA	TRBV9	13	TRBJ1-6	CASSGGQGVALHF	TGTGCCAGCAGCGGAGGGCAGGGGGTGGCCCTCCACTTT
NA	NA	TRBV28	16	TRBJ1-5	CASSTVGGSSNQPQHF	TGTGCCAGCAGTACCGTCGGGGGGTCTAGCAATCAGCCCCAGCATTTT
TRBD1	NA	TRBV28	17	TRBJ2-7	CASSPPGQGAPHYEQYF	TGTGCCAGCAGTCCCCCGGGACAGGGGGCGCCGCACTACGAGCAGTACTTC
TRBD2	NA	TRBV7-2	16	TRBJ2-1	CASSLELAGGINEQFF	TGTGCCAGCAGCTTAGAACTAGCGGGGGGGATAAATGAGCAGTTCTTC
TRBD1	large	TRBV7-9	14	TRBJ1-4	CASSPGQGHEKLFF	TGTGCCAGCAGCCCGGGACAGGGCCATGAAAAACTGTTTTTT
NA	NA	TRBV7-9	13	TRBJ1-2	CASSPSPGGGYTF	TGTGCCAGCAGCCCCTCGCCAGGAGGAGGCTACACCTTC